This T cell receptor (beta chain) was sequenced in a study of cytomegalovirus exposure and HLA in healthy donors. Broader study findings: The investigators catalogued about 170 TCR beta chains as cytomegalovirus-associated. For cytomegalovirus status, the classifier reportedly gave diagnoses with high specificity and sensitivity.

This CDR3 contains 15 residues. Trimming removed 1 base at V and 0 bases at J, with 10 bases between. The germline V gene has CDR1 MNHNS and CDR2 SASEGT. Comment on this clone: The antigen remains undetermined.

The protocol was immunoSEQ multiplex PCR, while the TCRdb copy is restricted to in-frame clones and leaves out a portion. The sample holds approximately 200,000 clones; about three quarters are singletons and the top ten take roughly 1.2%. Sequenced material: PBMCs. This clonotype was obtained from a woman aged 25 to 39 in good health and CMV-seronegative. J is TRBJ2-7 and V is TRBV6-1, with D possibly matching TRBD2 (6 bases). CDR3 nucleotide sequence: TGTGCCAGCAGTGAAGGGTCCGGGAGCTCCTACGAGCAGTACTTC. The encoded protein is CASSEGSGSSYEQYF.